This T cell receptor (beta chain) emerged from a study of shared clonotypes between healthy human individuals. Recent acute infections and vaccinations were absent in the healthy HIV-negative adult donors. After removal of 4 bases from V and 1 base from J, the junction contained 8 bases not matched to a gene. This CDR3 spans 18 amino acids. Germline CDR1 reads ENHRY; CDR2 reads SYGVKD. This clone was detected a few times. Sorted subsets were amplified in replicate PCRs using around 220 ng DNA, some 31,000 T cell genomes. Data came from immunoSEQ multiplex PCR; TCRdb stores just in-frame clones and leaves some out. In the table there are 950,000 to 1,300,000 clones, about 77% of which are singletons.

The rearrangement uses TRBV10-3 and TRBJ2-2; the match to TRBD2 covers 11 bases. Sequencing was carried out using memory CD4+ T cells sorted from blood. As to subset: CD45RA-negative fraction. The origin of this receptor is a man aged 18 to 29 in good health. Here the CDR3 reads CAISVASGRSLNTGELFF. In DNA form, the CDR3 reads TGTGCCATCAGTGTGGCTAGCGGGAGGTCTCTGAACACCGGGGAGCTGTTTTTT.